This T cell receptor beta chain was captured by sequencing in a study of blood T cell repertoires in COVID-19. Original methodology: Cell counts per sample came from amplifying reference gene primers. TCRdb keeps only in-frame clones here, not all; method: immunoSEQ multiplex PCR. That table furnishes V, J and clone size, whereas the DNA furnished D and trimming. The sample has 250,000 to 350,000 clones, 65% to 90% seen once. The CDR3 has 16 amino acids. In germline, CDR1 is SEHNR, CDR2 FQNEAQ (reference sequence). Trimming at V came to 5 bases and at J to 5 bases, leaving 7 bases not matched to a gene.

Sequenced sample: peripheral blood. The sequence was obtained from an older woman with COVID-19, enrolled during active disease. V is TRBV7-9 and J is TRBJ2-2; 11 bases map to TRBD1. CDR3 bases: TGTGCCAGCAGCACCCGGGGGACAGGGGGAACCGGGGAGCTGTTTTTT. It is translated as CASSTRGTGGTGELFF. Combining the CDR3 with reference TRBV7-9 and TRBJ2-2 gives the whole variable domain DTGVSQNPRHKITKRGQNVTFRCDPISEHNRLYWYRQTLGQGPEFLTYFQNEAQLEKSRLLSDRFSAERPKGSFSTLEIQRTEQGDSAMYLCASSTRGTGGTGELFFGEGSRLTVL.